This is a list of T cell receptor beta chains from one sample in a study of T cells in Graves' hyperthyroidism and ophthalmopathy. TCRdb re-derived calls from the multiplex PCR reads in MiXCR, one entry per CDR3 protein. The profile shows some 550,000 distinct CDR3 sequences, about a sixth of them singletons. Material for sequencing was blood. Receptor source: a woman in her thirties or forties with Graves' ophthalmopathy. The CDR3 runs from the conserved cysteine through the conserved F or W. Fields, in order: J gene, V gene, D gene, CDR3 protein. D genes are given only for firm matches.

J: TRBJ2-1; V: TRBV7-3; D: .; CDR3: CASSPWAGSSYNEQFF
J: TRBJ2-1; V: TRBV7-9; D: .; CDR3: CASSLDFWGQHDEQFF
J: TRBJ2-1; V: TRBV5-8; D: TRBD2; CDR3: CASSPIAGGTYNEQFF
J: TRBJ1-5; V: TRBV24-1; D: .; CDR3: CATPQDSNQPQHF
J: TRBJ1-5; V: TRBV18; D: .; CDR3: CASSPPARADQPQHF
J: TRBJ2-2; V: TRBV15; D: TRBD2; CDR3: CATSRDSGSHGELFF
J: TRBJ2-5; V: TRBV12-3/TRBV12-4; D: TRBD2; CDR3: CASSPKAPSGGNQETQYF
J: TRBJ2-1; V: TRBV7-9; D: TRBD2; CDR3: CASSLNPGREGLAGVNEQFF
J: TRBJ1-6; V: TRBV5-1; D: .; CDR3: CASSLSQGSPLHF
J: TRBJ2-1; V: TRBV7-3; D: .; CDR3: CASSLTLGAVNEQFF
J: TRBJ2-7; V: TRBV29-1; D: .; CDR3: CSVTFGAYEQYF
J: TRBJ2-7; V: TRBV13; D: .; CDR3: CASSLGLRERAYEQYF
J: TRBJ2-7; V: TRBV20-1; D: TRBD2; CDR3: CSARGTSGYEQYF
J: TRBJ2-1; V: TRBV10-2; D: TRBD2; CDR3: CASSPTGTSYNEQFF
J: TRBJ2-7; V: TRBV7-9; D: TRBD1; CDR3: CASSPGQGRNEQYF
J: TRBJ1-2; V: TRBV18; D: .; CDR3: CASSITPPADYGYTF
J: TRBJ1-4; V: TRBV19; D: .; CDR3: CASSMGTTGEKLFF
J: TRBJ2-1; V: TRBV11-3; D: .; CDR3: CASSQRANEQFF
J: TRBJ2-7; V: TRBV6-1; D: TRBD2; CDR3: CASSLGTSGSSYEQYF
J: TRBJ1-1; V: TRBV18; D: .; CDR3: CASSPDGGQIEAFF
J: TRBJ2-3; V: TRBV10-3; D: .; CDR3: CASKQGTLTDTQYF
J: TRBJ2-2; V: TRBV10-3; D: TRBD1; CDR3: CAISGGGPGELFF
J: TRBJ1-1; V: TRBV6-1; D: TRBD1; CDR3: CASSGTGGMNTEAFF
J: TRBJ2-7; V: TRBV3-1; D: .; CDR3: CASSQNYYEQYF
J: TRBJ2-1; V: TRBV5-1; D: TRBD2; CDR3: CASSFSGKPNNEQFF
J: TRBJ2-7; V: TRBV20-1; D: .; CDR3: CSARDPEQDFSYEQYF
J: TRBJ1-2; V: TRBV3-1; D: TRBD1; CDR3: CASSQDSTGGYGYTF
J: TRBJ2-5; V: TRBV20-1; D: .; CDR3: CSANRQGGIFETQYF
J: TRBJ2-1; V: TRBV15; D: TRBD1; CDR3: CATSRGTGDYNNEQFF
J: TRBJ2-7; V: TRBV4-1; D: .; CDR3: CASSLIRDTTYEQYF
J: TRBJ2-5; V: TRBV20-1; D: .; CDR3: CSAYLRETQYF
J: TRBJ1-4; V: TRBV11-2; D: TRBD1; CDR3: CASSPWTGEKLFF
J: TRBJ2-5; V: TRBV18; D: .; CDR3: CASSPPGVGETQYF
J: TRBJ2-1; V: TRBV28; D: .; CDR3: CASSFFPQQGSQFF
J: TRBJ1-4; V: TRBV6-2/TRBV6-3; D: .; CDR3: CATRVGGAGEKLFF
J: TRBJ1-2; V: TRBV27; D: TRBD1; CDR3: CASGQGQGILGYTF
J: TRBJ1-2; V: TRBV27; D: TRBD1; CDR3: CASSPYTGGNYGYTF
J: TRBJ2-7; V: TRBV28; D: TRBD2; CDR3: CASSDGLAAPLEQYF
J: TRBJ2-1; V: TRBV10-3; D: .; CDR3: CAISESPGSNEQFF
J: TRBJ1-6; V: TRBV7-2; D: TRBD1; CDR3: CASSQYRGNSPLHF
J: TRBJ2-1; V: TRBV7-9; D: .; CDR3: CASSSGRLNEQFF
J: TRBJ2-5; V: TRBV6-1; D: TRBD2; CDR3: CASSGLAGGETQYF
J: TRBJ2-1; V: TRBV6-6; D: TRBD2; CDR3: CASSYSIPKRGLVGSNEQFF
J: TRBJ2-2; V: TRBV2; D: .; CDR3: CASSAQSAARVAGELFF
J: TRBJ2-1; V: TRBV12-3/TRBV12-4; D: .; CDR3: CATSVGAGWNEQFF
J: TRBJ2-1; V: TRBV5-5; D: TRBD1; CDR3: CASSSGDSFYNEQFF
J: TRBJ1-5; V: TRBV19; D: .; CDR3: CASSEHKGVSNQPQHF
J: TRBJ2-3; V: TRBV10-3; D: TRBD1; CDR3: CAISELGQDTDTQYF
J: TRBJ2-2; V: TRBV7-6; D: .; CDR3: CASSRQDVNTGELFF
J: TRBJ2-2; V: TRBV10-2; D: .; CDR3: CARAGGLGTGELFF
J: TRBJ2-1; V: TRBV12-3/TRBV12-4; D: TRBD2; CDR3: CASRPPGLAYDEQFF
J: TRBJ2-7; V: TRBV7-9; D: .; CDR3: CASSDTPRHEQYF
J: TRBJ2-7; V: TRBV7-9; D: .; CDR3: CASGDLSYEQYF
J: TRBJ2-1; V: TRBV20-1; D: .; CDR3: CSGGGGAPYNEQFF
J: TRBJ1-2; V: TRBV27; D: .; CDR3: CASTSFQGNYGYTF